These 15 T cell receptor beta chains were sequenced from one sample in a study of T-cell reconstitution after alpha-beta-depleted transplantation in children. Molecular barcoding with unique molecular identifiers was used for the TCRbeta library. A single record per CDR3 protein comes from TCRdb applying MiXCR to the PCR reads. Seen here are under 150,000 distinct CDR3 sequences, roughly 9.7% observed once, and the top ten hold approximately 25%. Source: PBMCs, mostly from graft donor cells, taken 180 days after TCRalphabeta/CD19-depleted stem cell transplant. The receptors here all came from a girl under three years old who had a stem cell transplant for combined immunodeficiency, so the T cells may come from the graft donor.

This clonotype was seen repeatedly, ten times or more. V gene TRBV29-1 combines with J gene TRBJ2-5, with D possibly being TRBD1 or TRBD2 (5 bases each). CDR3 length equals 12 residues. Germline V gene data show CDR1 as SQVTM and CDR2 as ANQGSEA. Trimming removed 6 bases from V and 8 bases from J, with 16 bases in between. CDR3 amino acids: CSVPSGGGTQYF. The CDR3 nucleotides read TGCAGCGTCCCCTCGGGTGGGGGAACCCAGTACTTC.

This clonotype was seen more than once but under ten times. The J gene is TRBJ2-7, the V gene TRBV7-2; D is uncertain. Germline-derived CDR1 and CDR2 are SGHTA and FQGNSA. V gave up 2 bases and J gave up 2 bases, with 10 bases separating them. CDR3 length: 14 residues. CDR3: CASSLTQSPYEQYF. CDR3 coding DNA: TGTGCCAGCAGCTTAACACAGAGCCCCTACGAGCAGTACTTC. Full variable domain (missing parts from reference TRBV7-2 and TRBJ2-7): GAGVSQSPSNKVTEKGKDVELRCDPISGHTALYWYRQSLGQGLEFLIYFQGNSAPDKSGLPSDRFSAERTGGSVSTLTIQRTQQEDSAVYLCASSLTQSPYEQYFGPGTRLTVT.

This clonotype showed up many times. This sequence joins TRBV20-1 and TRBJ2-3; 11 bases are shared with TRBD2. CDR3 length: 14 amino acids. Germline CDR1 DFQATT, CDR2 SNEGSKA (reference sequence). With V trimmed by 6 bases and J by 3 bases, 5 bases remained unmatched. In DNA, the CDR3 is TGCAGTGCCCAACTAGCGGGAGTGACAGATACGCAGTATTTT. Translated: CSAQLAGVTDTQYF.

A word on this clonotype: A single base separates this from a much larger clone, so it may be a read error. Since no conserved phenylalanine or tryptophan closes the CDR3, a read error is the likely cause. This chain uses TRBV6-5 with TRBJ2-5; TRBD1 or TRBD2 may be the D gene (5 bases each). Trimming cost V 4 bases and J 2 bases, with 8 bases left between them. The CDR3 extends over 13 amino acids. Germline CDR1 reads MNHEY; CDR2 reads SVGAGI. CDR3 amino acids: CASSWGPQETQYI. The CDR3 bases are TGTGCCAGCAGTTGGGGACCACAAGAGACCCAGTACATC.

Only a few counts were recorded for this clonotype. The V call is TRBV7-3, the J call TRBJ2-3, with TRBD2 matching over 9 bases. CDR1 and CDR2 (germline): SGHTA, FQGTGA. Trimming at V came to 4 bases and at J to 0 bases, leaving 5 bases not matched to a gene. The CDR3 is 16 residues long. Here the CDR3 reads CASSSLAGGSTDTQYF. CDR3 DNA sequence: TGTGCCAGCAGCTCCCTGGCGGGGGGGAGCACAGATACGCAGTATTTT.

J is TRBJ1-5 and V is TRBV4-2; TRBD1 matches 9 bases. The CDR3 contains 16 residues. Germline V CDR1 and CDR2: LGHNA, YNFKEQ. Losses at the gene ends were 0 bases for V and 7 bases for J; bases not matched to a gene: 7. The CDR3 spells CASSQDMGQGDQPQHF. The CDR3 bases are TGTGCCAGCAGCCAAGATATGGGACAGGGTGACCAGCCCCAGCATTTT.

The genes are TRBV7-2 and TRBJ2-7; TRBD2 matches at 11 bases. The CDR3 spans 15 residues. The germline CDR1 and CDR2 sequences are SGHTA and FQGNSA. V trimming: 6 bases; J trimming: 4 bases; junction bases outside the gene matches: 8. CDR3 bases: TGTGCCAGCAGGCCGCGACTAGCGGGGTCGTACGAGCAGTACTTC. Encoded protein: CASRPRLAGSYEQYF.

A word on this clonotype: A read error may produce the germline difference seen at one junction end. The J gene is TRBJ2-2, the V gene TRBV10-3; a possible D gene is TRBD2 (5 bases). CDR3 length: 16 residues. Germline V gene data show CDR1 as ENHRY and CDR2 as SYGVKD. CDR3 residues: CAISWRSPPNTGELFF. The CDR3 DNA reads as TGTGCCATCAGTTGGAGGTCACCACCGAACACCGGGGAGCTGTTTTTC.

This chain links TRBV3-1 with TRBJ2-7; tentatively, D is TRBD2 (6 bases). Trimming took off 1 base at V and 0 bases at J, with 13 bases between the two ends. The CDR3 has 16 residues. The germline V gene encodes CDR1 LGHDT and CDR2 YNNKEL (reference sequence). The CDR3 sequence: CASSQAAGPTSYEQYF. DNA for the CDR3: TGTGCCAGCAGCCAAGCCGCGGGACCGACCTCCTACGAGCAGTACTTC.

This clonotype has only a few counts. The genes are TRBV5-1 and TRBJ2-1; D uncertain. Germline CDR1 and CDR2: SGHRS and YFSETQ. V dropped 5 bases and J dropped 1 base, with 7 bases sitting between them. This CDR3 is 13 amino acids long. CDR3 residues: CASRTFSYNEQFF. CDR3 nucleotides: TGCGCCAGCAGGACTTTTTCCTACAATGAGCAGTTCTTC.

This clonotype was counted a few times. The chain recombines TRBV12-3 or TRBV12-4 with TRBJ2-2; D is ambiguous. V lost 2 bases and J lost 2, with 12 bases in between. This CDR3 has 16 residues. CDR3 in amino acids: CASSLPRTTNTGELFF. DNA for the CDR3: TGTGCCAGCAGTTTACCCCGGACGACTAACACCGGGGAGCTGTTTTTT.

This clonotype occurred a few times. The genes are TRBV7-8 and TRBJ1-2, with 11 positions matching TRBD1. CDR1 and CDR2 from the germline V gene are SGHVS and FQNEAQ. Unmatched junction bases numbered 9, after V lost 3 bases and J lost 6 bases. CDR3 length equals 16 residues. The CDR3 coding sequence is TGTGCCAGCAGCTTCACCTTGGACAGGGGGCAGGATGGCTACACCTTC. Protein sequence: CASSFTLDRGQDGYTF.

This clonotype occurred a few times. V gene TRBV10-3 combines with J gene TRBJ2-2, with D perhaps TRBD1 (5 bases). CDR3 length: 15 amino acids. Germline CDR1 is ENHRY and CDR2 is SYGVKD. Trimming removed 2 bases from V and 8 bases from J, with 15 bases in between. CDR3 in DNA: TGTGCCATCAGTGAGCGGACACCTCGTGGTGGGGAGCTGTTTTTT. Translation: CAISERTPRGGELFF.

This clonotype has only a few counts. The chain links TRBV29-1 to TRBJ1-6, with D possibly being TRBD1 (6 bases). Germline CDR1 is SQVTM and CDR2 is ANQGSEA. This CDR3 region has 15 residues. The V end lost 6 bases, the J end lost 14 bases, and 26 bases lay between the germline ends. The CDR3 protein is CSVARWEQGTWALHF. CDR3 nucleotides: TGCAGCGTCGCCCGGTGGGAGCAGGGGACGTGGGCCCTCCACTTT.

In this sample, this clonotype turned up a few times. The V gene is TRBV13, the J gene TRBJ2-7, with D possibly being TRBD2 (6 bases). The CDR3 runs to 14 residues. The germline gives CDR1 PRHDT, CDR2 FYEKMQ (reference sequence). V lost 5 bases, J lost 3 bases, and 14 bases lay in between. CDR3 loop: CASSHPGTDYEQYF. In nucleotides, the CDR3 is TGTGCCAGCAGCCACCCCGGGACTGACTACGAGCAGTACTTC. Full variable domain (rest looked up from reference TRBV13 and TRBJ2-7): AAGVIQSPRHLIKEKRETATLKCYPIPRHDTVYWYQQGPGQDPQFLISFYEKMQSDKGSIPDRFSAQQFSDYHSELNMSSLELGDSALYFCASSHPGTDYEQYFGPGTRLTVT.